The rows below give T cell receptor beta chains drawn from one sample of a study of glioma-infiltrating T cells. TCRdb analysed the multiplex PCR reads with MiXCR anew, one entry per CDR3 protein. The data contain more than 110,000 distinct CDR3 sequences, 39% of them singletons. Sequencing was performed on glioma tissue, nonneoplastic brain tissue, or PBMCs (not recorded which). All receptors derive from a human donor with low-grade glioma or glioblastoma, undergoing nonglioma brain surgery, or in good health (not recorded which). The CDR3 runs from the conserved cysteine through the conserved F or W. Fields, in order: V gene, D gene, clone size, J gene, CDR3 protein, CDR3 DNA. The D gene is left open where the match is weak. The size entry is marked missing in some rows and otherwise reads once, few, many or a size class.

V: TRBV4-2; D: .; size: .; J: TRBJ1-1; CDR3: CSSSEALQVTEAFF; DNA: TGTTCCAGCAGTGAAGCTCTGCAGGTTACTGAAGCTTTCTTT
V: TRBV12-3/TRBV12-4; D: TRBD2; size: .; J: TRBJ2-1; CDR3: CASSQFPSGNLQGNEQFF; DNA: TGTGCCAGCAGCCAATTCCCTAGCGGGAACCTCCAGGGCAATGAGCAGTTCTTC
V: TRBV7-9; D: .; size: .; J: TRBJ1-2; CDR3: CASSSSEGLYGYTF; DNA: TGTGCCAGCAGCTCATCCGAGGGTCTCTATGGCTACACCTTC
V: TRBV7-2; D: TRBD2; size: .; J: TRBJ2-1; CDR3: CASSLTTGGSYNEQFF; DNA: TGTGCCAGCAGCTTGACCACGGGGGGCTCCTACAATGAGCAGTTCTTC
V: TRBV6-1; D: .; size: many; J: TRBJ1-6; CDR3: CASSYDSNSPLHF; DNA: TGTGCCAGCAGTTATGACAGCAATTCACCCCTCCACTTT
V: TRBV6-2/TRBV6-3; D: TRBD2; size: many; J: TRBJ2-4; CDR3: CASSQTAGAAKNIQYF; DNA: TGTGCCAGCAGCCAAACAGCGGGGGCAGCCAAAAACATTCAGTACTTC
V: TRBV11-1; D: .; size: .; J: TRBJ1-1; CDR3: CASSLGNPGTEAFF; DNA: TGTGCCAGCAGCTTGGGGAATCCGGGGACTGAAGCTTTCTTT
V: TRBV7-2; D: TRBD1; size: .; J: TRBJ1-2; CDR3: CASSLGQGGTYGYTF; DNA: TGTGCCAGCAGCTTAGGACAGGGAGGAACCTATGGCTACACCTTC
V: TRBV6-2/TRBV6-3; D: TRBD2; size: .; J: TRBJ2-1; CDR3: CASSSHLWEREAPNEQFF; DNA: TGTGCCAGCAGTTCCCACCTTTGGGAGCGGGAGGCCCCCAATGAGCAGTTCTTC
V: TRBV7-2; D: .; size: many; J: TRBJ2-7; CDR3: CASSPTGLAYEQYF; DNA: TGTGCCAGCAGCCCTACAGGGTTGGCCTACGAGCAGTACTTC
V: TRBV4-1; D: TRBD2; size: .; J: TRBJ2-1; CDR3: CASSQDKSLAGVDEQFF; DNA: TGCGCCAGCAGCCAAGATAAATCCCTAGCGGGAGTCGATGAGCAGTTCTTC
V: TRBV28; D: .; size: few; J: TRBJ1-2; CDR3: CASSSDRNYGYTF; DNA: TGTGCCAGCAGCTCGGACAGAAACTATGGCTACACCTTC
V: TRBV18; D: .; size: few; J: TRBJ2-7; CDR3: CASSPADRGEQYF; DNA: TGTGCCAGCTCACCTGCGGACCGGGGCGAGCAGTACTTC
V: TRBV7-2; D: .; size: many; J: TRBJ1-5; CDR3: CASRAGSGNQPQHF; DNA: TGTGCCAGCAGGGCCGGTTCCGGCAATCAGCCCCAGCATTTT
V: TRBV10-2; D: .; size: once; J: TRBJ1-1; CDR3: CASSEQTGEAFF; DNA: TGCGCCAGCAGTGAACAGACAGGAGAAGCTTTCTTT
V: TRBV7-7; D: TRBD2; size: .; J: TRBJ2-1; CDR3: CASSLTSAGGVLEQFF; DNA: TGTGCCAGCAGCTTAACCTCAGCGGGAGGGGTTCTTGAGCAGTTCTTC
V: TRBV20-1; D: TRBD2; size: few; J: TRBJ2-7; CDR3: CSATTSGEQYF; DNA: TGCAGTGCCACCACTAGCGGCGAGCAGTACTTC
V: TRBV7-2; D: TRBD1; size: few; J: TRBJ2-7; CDR3: CASSPNRGPSYEQYF; DNA: TGTGCCAGCAGCCCTAACAGGGGGCCCTCCTACGAGCAGTACTTC
V: TRBV6-1; D: TRBD1; size: few; J: TRBJ1-1; CDR3: CASSTTGVNTEAFF; DNA: TGTGCCAGCAGTACAACAGGGGTAAACACTGAAGCTTTCTTT
V: TRBV6-1; D: .; size: .; J: TRBJ2-5; CDR3: CASSEALLRGPGETQYF; DNA: TGTGCCAGCAGTGAAGCGCTTCTCCGGGGCCCGGGAGAGACCCAGTACTTC
V: TRBV7-9; D: .; size: .; J: TRBJ1-2; CDR3: CASSPESPRGYTF; DNA: TGTGCCAGCAGCCCCGAGAGTCCGAGAGGCTACACCTTC
V: TRBV20-1; D: .; size: .; J: TRBJ1-5; CDR3: CSARASNQPQHF; DNA: TGCAGTGCTAGAGCCAGTAATCAGCCCCAGCATTTT
V: TRBV11-2; D: .; size: once; J: TRBJ2-3; CDR3: CASSFGQREYF; DNA: TGTGCCAGCAGCTTCGGACAGAGGGAGTATTTT
V: TRBV20-1; D: .; size: .; J: TRBJ2-1; CDR3: CSAPAGGGSYNEQFF; DNA: TGCAGTGCTCCCGCAGGTGGGGGCTCCTACAATGAGCAGTTCTTC
V: TRBV19; D: .; size: .; J: TRBJ1-5; CDR3: CASQDGKNQPQHF; DNA: TGTGCCAGTCAGGACGGGAAAAATCAGCCCCAGCATTTT
V: TRBV7-2; D: .; size: .; J: TRBJ2-5; CDR3: CASSSPPEETQYF; DNA: TGTGCCAGCAGCTCCCCGCCGGAAGAGACCCAGTACTTC
V: TRBV4-3; D: .; size: .; J: TRBJ2-7; CDR3: CASSQALFSYGQYF; DNA: TGCGCCAGCAGCCAAGCCCTCTTCTCCTACGGGCAGTACTTC
V: TRBV18; D: .; size: .; J: TRBJ2-5; CDR3: CASSPPTGETQYF; DNA: TGTGCCAGCTCACCACCCACCGGAGAGACCCAGTACTTC
V: TRBV6-1; D: .; size: few; J: TRBJ2-3; CDR3: CASSEAASDLTDTQYF; DNA: TGTGCCAGCAGTGAAGCGGCTAGCGATCTAACAGATACGCAGTATTTT
V: TRBV29-1; D: .; size: .; J: TRBJ2-5; CDR3: CSVEEVVTQYF; DNA: TGCAGCGTTGAAGAGGTGGTGACCCAGTACTTC
V: TRBV9; D: TRBD1; size: once; J: TRBJ1-2; CDR3: CASSVEQGNGYTF; DNA: TGTGCCAGCAGCGTAGAACAGGGGAATGGCTACACCTTC
V: TRBV7-3; D: TRBD2; size: .; J: TRBJ2-3; CDR3: CASSLWGLAGGLIDTQYF; DNA: TGTGCCAGCAGCTTATGGGGACTAGCGGGAGGCCTTATAGATACGCAGTATTTT
V: TRBV20-1; D: .; size: .; J: TRBJ2-1; CDR3: CSAAQVDEQFF; DNA: TGCAGTGCTGCCCAGGTCGATGAGCAGTTCTTC
V: TRBV19; D: .; size: few; J: TRBJ2-3; CDR3: CASRSSAQDTQYF; DNA: TGTGCCAGTCGGAGCTCAGCGCAAGATACGCAGTATTTT
V: TRBV7-2; D: TRBD2; size: .; J: TRBJ2-3; CDR3: CATVKGGGPTDTQYF; DNA: TGTGCCACCGTAAAGGGCGGGGGGCCCACAGATACGCAGTATTTT
V: TRBV7-9; D: .; size: .; J: TRBJ1-2; CDR3: CASSLVTGDGYTF; DNA: TGTGCCAGCAGCTTAGTGACTGGGGATGGCTACACCTTC
V: TRBV11-2; D: TRBD1; size: once; J: TRBJ2-2; CDR3: CASSLQGAGELFF; DNA: TGTGCCAGCAGTCTACAGGGGGCCGGGGAGCTGTTTTTT
V: TRBV6-1; D: .; size: .; J: TRBJ2-7; CDR3: CTSSTPDGIYEQYF; DNA: TGTACCAGCAGTACTCCGGACGGAATCTACGAGCAGTACTTC
V: TRBV4-1; D: .; size: few; J: TRBJ1-1; CDR3: CASSQKAGPNTEAFF; DNA: TGCGCCAGCAGCCAGAAGGCAGGGCCGAACACTGAAGCTTTCTTT
V: TRBV4-2; D: TRBD1; size: few; J: TRBJ2-7; CDR3: CASSQLGQGYEQYF; DNA: TGTGCCAGCAGCCAACTGGGACAGGGTTACGAGCAGTACTTC
V: TRBV20-1; D: .; size: many; J: TRBJ2-3; CDR3: CSARGGTSTDTQYF; DNA: TGCAGTGCTAGAGGCGGAACTAGCACAGATACGCAGTATTTT
V: TRBV28; D: .; size: few; J: TRBJ2-1; CDR3: CASSQEGSALYNEQFF; DNA: TGTGCCAGCAGCCAGGAGGGGTCAGCCCTCTACAATGAGCAGTTCTTC